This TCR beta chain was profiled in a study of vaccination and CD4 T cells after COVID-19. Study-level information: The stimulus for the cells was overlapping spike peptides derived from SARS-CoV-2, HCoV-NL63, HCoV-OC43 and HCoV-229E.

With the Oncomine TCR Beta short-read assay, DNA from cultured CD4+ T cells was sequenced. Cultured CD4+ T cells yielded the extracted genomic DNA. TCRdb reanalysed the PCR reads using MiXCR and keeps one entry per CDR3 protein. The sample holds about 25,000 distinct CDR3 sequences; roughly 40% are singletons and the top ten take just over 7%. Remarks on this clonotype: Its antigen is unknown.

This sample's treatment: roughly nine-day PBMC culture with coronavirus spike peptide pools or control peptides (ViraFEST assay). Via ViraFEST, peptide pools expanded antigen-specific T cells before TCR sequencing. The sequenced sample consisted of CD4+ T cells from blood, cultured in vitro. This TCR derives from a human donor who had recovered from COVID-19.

The CDR3, as DNA: TGTGCCAGCAGTTACAGAGTCACAGATACGCAGTATTTT. Amino acids: CASSYRVTDTQYF. The rearrangement uses TRBV6-2 or TRBV6-3 and TRBJ2-3; D is unclear. The CDR3 spans 13 residues. Germline V gives CDR1 MNHEY, CDR2 SVGEGT. V lost 2 bases and J lost 2, with 5 bases in between.